The 31 T cell receptor beta chains presented below share a single source sample, sequenced in a study of T-cell reconstitution after alpha-beta-depleted transplantation in children. Researchers prepared the TCRbeta library using unique molecular identifiers, the study reports. TCRdb re-called the PCR reads with MiXCR, one entry per CDR3 protein. This table holds roughly 300,000 distinct CDR3 sequences, almost 10% found once. The sample in question was PBMCs from the stem cell graft donor, obtained from the stem cell graft. The origin of the receptors is a human donor who donated a stem cell graft to a child with SCID.

This clonotype occurred a few times. The rearrangement joins TRBV15 to TRBJ2-7, with 8 positions matching TRBD1. The CDR3 loop spans 12 amino acids. Trimming at V came to 8 bases and at J to 7 bases, leaving 7 bases not matched to a gene. Germline V lookup: CDR1 LNHNV, CDR2 YYDKDF (reference sequence). The DNA of the CDR3 is TGTGCCACCGAGCAGGGGGCGGGGGAGCAGTACTTC. Residues: CATEQGAGEQYF.

This clonotype appeared a few times. This chain connects TRBV7-9 to TRBJ2-7; 12 bases fit TRBD1. The V gene end was trimmed by 1 base and the J gene end by 4 bases; junction bases not matched to a gene: 8. The CDR3 spans 17 residues. The germline gives CDR1 SEHNR, CDR2 FQNEAQ (reference sequence). CDR3 amino acids: CASSLGGTGGLWYEQYF. The CDR3 bases are TGTGCCAGCAGCTTAGGTGGGACAGGGGGCCTTTGGTACGAGCAGTACTTC.

This chain connects TRBV5-1 to TRBJ1-1; D is uncertain. Trimming cost V 0 bases and J 0 bases, with 15 bases left between them. The CDR3 extends over 17 amino acids. The germline V gene has CDR1 SGHRS and CDR2 YFSETQ. CDR3 sequence: CASSLVPDEVVNTEAFF. CDR3 DNA sequence: TGCGCCAGCAGCTTGGTACCCGACGAAGTTGTGAACACTGAAGCTTTCTTT.

This clonotype was seen more than once but under ten times. The V gene is TRBV6-1, the J gene TRBJ1-1, with 8 positions matching TRBD1. With 6 bases clipped from V and 2 bases from J, the junction kept 8 bases outside the gene matches. Germline V gene sequence: CDR1 MNHNS, CDR2 SASEGT. CDR3 length equals 15 residues. The CDR3 spells CASRWTGRSNTEAFF. Here the CDR3 DNA reads TGTGCCAGCAGGTGGACAGGGAGGTCCAACACTGAAGCTTTCTTT.

V usage is TRBV20-1 and J usage is TRBJ2-7; no clear D gene. Germline V CDR1 and CDR2: DFQATT, SNEGSKA (reference sequence). V was pared by 0 bases and J by 0 bases, with 9 bases between. CDR3 length: 14 residues. Written as DNA, the CDR3 is TGCAGTGCTAGAGACCAGGCGAGCTCCTACGAGCAGTACTTC. It specifies CSARDQASSYEQYF.

The chain couples TRBV6-1 to TRBJ1-5, with a tentative D call TRBD1 (5 bases). CDR3 length equals 15 residues. The V end lost 4 bases, the J end lost 3 bases, and 13 bases lay between the germline ends. The germline V gene has CDR1 MNHNS and CDR2 SASEGT. The CDR3 DNA reads as TGTGCCAGCAGTGGAGGGGAATATGACAATCAGCCCCAGCATTTT. It yields the protein CASSGGEYDNQPQHF.

The chain combines TRBV18 with TRBJ2-7; D unresolved. V was clipped by 1 base and J by 4 bases, with 14 bases between them. This CDR3 comprises 15 residues. Germline loops: CDR1 KGHSH, CDR2 LQKENI. This CDR3 reads CASSPRNSDVYEQYF. As DNA, the CDR3 is TGTGCCAGCTCACCACGTAACTCAGACGTTTACGAGCAGTACTTC. The entire variable domain, with the rest obtained from reference TRBV18 and TRBJ2-7, is as follows: NAGVMQNPRHLVRRRGQEARLRCSPMKGHSHVYWYRQLPEEGLKFMVYLQKENIIDESGMPKERFSAEFPKEGPSILRIQQVVRGDSAAYFCASSPRNSDVYEQYFGPGTRLTVT.

This clonotype was observed a handful of times. The V and J genes are TRBV9 and TRBJ1-5; no clear D gene. CDR1 SGDLS and CDR2 YYNGEE come from the germline V gene. The CDR3 has 14 amino acids. The V gene lost 1 base and the J gene lost 3 bases, with 8 bases spanning the gap. CDR3 bases: TGTGCCAGCAGCGTATGGTCAGACAATCAGCCCCAGCATTTT. It is translated as CASSVWSDNQPQHF.

This clonotype was seen ten or more times. The rearrangement links TRBV10-3 to TRBJ1-3, with a weak D call TRBD1 (5 bases). Deletions cut 0 bases from V and 0 bases from J, with 12 bases between. This CDR3 has 17 residues. Per the germline V gene, CDR1 is ENHRY and CDR2 is SYGVKD. CDR3 amino acids: CAISESRGGSSGNTIYF. DNA of the CDR3: TGTGCCATCAGTGAGTCTAGGGGCGGGAGCTCTGGAAACACCATATATTTT.

V is TRBV12-3 or TRBV12-4 and J is TRBJ2-3, with D perhaps assigned TRBD1 or TRBD2 (6 bases each). The V and J ends lost 3 bases and 6 bases respectively, with 16 bases between them. The CDR3 covers 15 residues. The CDR3 sequence is CASSFSYRGQDTQYF. In DNA, the CDR3 is TGTGCCAGCAGTTTCTCTTATCGGGGGCAGGATACGCAGTATTTT.

The genes are TRBV19 and TRBJ2-7, with D possibly matching TRBD2 (7 bases). With 4 bases removed from V and 2 bases from J, the gap between germline ends came to 12 bases. The CDR3 extends over 14 amino acids. CDR1 and CDR2 (germline): LNHDA, SQIVND (reference sequence). The CDR3 sequence: CASSTGGGTYEQYF. CDR3 DNA: TGTGCCAGTAGTACTGGCGGGGGCACCTACGAGCAGTACTTC.

This clonotype was observed at least ten times. V and J are TRBV4-1 and TRBJ2-4, with D unclear. The CDR3 has 15 amino acids. CDR1 MGHRA and CDR2 YSYEKL come from the germline V gene. V was shortened by 2 bases and J by 0 bases, with 8 bases between the two germline ends. The CDR3 DNA reads as TGCGCCAGCAGCCAACTCTTCGTAGCCAAAAACATTCAGTACTTC. Protein sequence: CASSQLFVAKNIQYF.

The rearrangement links TRBV2 to TRBJ1-1; 8 bases fit TRBD1. The germline CDR1 and CDR2 sequences are SNHLY and FYNNEI. CDR3 size: 13 residues. V lost 8 bases to trimming and J lost 4 bases; unmatched junction nucleotides: 6. The CDR3 DNA sequence: TGTGCCAGCGCGGGACAGGCGGCCACTGAAGCTTTCTTT. Residues: CASAGQAATEAFF.

At least ten counts were recorded for this clonotype. The rearrangement uses TRBV27 and TRBJ2-7; maybe TRBD2 (6 bases). The CDR3 extends over 16 amino acids. Germline V gives CDR1 MNHEY, CDR2 SMNVEV (reference sequence). The ends were cut back, 0 bases at V and 2 bases at J, with 14 bases in the middle. Here the CDR3 reads CASSLSWVADPYEQYF. CDR3 bases: TGTGCCAGCAGTTTATCGTGGGTAGCGGATCCCTACGAGCAGTACTTC.

This clonotype was counted many times. The CDR3 DNA reads as TGTGCCGGGGCGACCGGGACAGGGGGCTTTTTGGGAACAAATGAGCAGTTCTTC. This translates into CAGATGTGGFLGTNEQFF. This sequence joins TRBV2 and TRBJ2-1; 12 bases align to TRBD1. The CDR3 loop spans 18 amino acids. The V segment lost 11 bases and the J segment 7 bases; nucleotides outside the gene matches: 21. Germline values: CDR1 SNHLY, CDR2 FYNNEI.

V usage is TRBV7-9 and J usage is TRBJ2-5; D gene unclear. The V and J ends lost 3 bases and 5 bases respectively, with 4 bases between them. The germline gives CDR1 SEHNR, CDR2 FQNEAQ (reference sequence). The CDR3 spans 11 residues. The CDR3 reads CASSFIETQYF. Written as DNA, the CDR3 is TGTGCCAGCAGCTTCATTGAGACCCAGTACTTC. The variable domain in full, completed from reference TRBV7-9 and TRBJ2-5, reads DTGVSQNPRHKITKRGQNVTFRCDPISEHNRLYWYRQTLGQGPEFLTYFQNEAQLEKSRLLSDRFSAERPKGSFSTLEIQRTEQGDSAMYLCASSFIETQYFGPGTRLLVL.

The chain joins TRBV10-3 to TRBJ1-6; TRBD1 matches 9 bases. Germline V gene lookup returns CDR1 ENHRY and CDR2 SYGVKD. The trim removed 4 bases at V and 8 bases at J, leaving 0 bases unmatched. The CDR3 runs to 13 residues. The CDR3 reads CAISGTGDSPLHF. The CDR3 DNA reads as TGTGCCATCAGTGGGACAGGGGATTCACCCCTCCACTTT.

This clonotype was seen a handful of times. This chain connects TRBV2 to TRBJ1-4; tentative D call: TRBD1 (5 bases). The CDR3 has 16 residues. V gave up 5 bases and J gave up 6 bases, with 19 bases separating them. Germline loops: CDR1 SNHLY, CDR2 FYNNEI. In nucleotides, the CDR3 is TGTGCCAGCAGTTTCGAGTTTGATCAGGGCTATGAAAAACTGTTTTTT. It specifies CASSFEFDQGYEKLFF.

Only a few counts were recorded for this clonotype. This sequence joins TRBV7-8 and TRBJ2-7; the D is unclear. V was clipped by 5 bases and J by 0 bases, with 11 bases between them. The CDR3 runs to 14 residues. CDR1 and CDR2 from the germline V gene are SGHVS and FQNEAQ. In DNA, the CDR3 is TGTGCCAGCAGCCAAATGGGTTCCTCCTACGAGCAGTACTTC. Translated, it gives CASSQMGSSYEQYF. Using reference TRBV7-8 and TRBJ2-7 for the parts outside the CDR3, the full variable domain is GAGVSQSPRYKVAKRGQDVALRCDPISGHVSLFWYQQALGQGPEFLTYFQNEAQLDKSGLPSDRFFAERPEGSVSTLKIQRTQQEDSAVYLCASSQMGSSYEQYFGPGTRLTVT.

The sample holds a few counts of this clonotype. This chain uses TRBV2 with TRBJ2-7; D is unresolved. This CDR3 contains 14 residues. Germline CDR1 SNHLY, CDR2 FYNNEI. The V gene lost 6 bases and the J gene lost 0 bases, with 12 bases spanning the gap. The CDR3 loop reads CASRETGPSYEQYF. DNA of the CDR3: TGTGCCAGCAGGGAGACCGGGCCCTCCTACGAGCAGTACTTC.

This clonotype was recorded at least ten times. This chain joins TRBV5-1 and TRBJ1-1; the match to TRBD1 covers 7 bases. Germline loops: CDR1 SGHRS, CDR2 YFSETQ. The CDR3 is made up of 15 amino acids. V shed 2 bases and J 6 bases; nucleotides not matched to a gene: 10. The CDR3 here is CASSFSGGVSPEAFF. The CDR3 region has the DNA TGCGCCAGCAGCTTCTCAGGGGGTGTTTCCCCTGAAGCTTTCTTT.

Only a few counts were recorded for this clonotype. The chain has TRBV5-1 and TRBJ2-5; 7 nucleotides agree with TRBD2. V dropped 1 base and J dropped 6; count of bases not matched to a gene: 3. The CDR3 totals 13 residues. Germline CDR1 SGHRS, CDR2 YFSETQ. The CDR3 loop is CASSLSGGKTQYF. CDR3 sequence (DNA): TGCGCCAGCAGCTTGTCGGGGGGAAAGACCCAGTACTTC.

The CDR3 sequence: CASSVAGESEQYF. In nucleotides, the CDR3 is TGTGCCAGCAGTGTAGCGGGGGAAAGCGAGCAGTACTTC. The chain has TRBV2 and TRBJ2-7; 9 bases are shared with TRBD2. The CDR3 is 13 amino acids. Germline lookup yields CDR1 SNHLY and CDR2 FYNNEI. The junction had 4 bases not matched to a gene; V was cut back by 4 bases and J by 6 bases.

DNA of the CDR3: TGTGCCAGCAGCGGGGCGGGGAAAAAACTGTTTTTT. It encodes CASSGAGKKLFF. V is TRBV9 and J is TRBJ1-4; D gene ambiguous. The CDR3 length is 12 residues. Germline V CDR1 and CDR2: SGDLS, YYNGEE. Trimming cost V 3 bases and J 9 bases, with 9 bases left between them.

This clonotype was observed a few times. The chain recombines TRBV12-3 or TRBV12-4 with TRBJ2-1; D remains ambiguous. The V end was cut by 3 bases, the J end by 6 bases, with 6 bases between. There are 12 residues in the CDR3. The CDR3 sequence: CASSFGFNEQFF. The CDR3 region has the DNA TGTGCCAGCAGTTTCGGGTTCAATGAGCAGTTCTTC.

The gene calls are TRBV20-1 and TRBJ2-1; no reliable D call. Trimming shortened V by 0 bases and J by 9 bases, and 12 bases separated the two germline ends. Germline-derived CDR1 and CDR2 are DFQATT and SNEGSKA (reference sequence). This CDR3 region has 13 residues. CDR3 bases: TGCAGTGCTAGAGATAGGCTAGTCCCTGAGCAGTTCTTC. Translation gives CSARDRLVPEQFF.

In the case of this clonotype: A read error may be the cause here, since a much bigger clone is one base away. The chain combines TRBV12-3 or TRBV12-4 with TRBJ2-7; D may be TRBD1 or TRBD2 (6 bases each). This CDR3 is 15 amino acids long. Trimming took 6 bases from V and 2 from J, leaving 17 bases between them. The CDR3 nucleotides read TGTGCCAGCAGCAAAGGGACATGGAGGGCCTACGAGCAGTACTTC. Residues: CASSKGTWRAYEQYF.

The chain employs TRBV18 and TRBJ1-6; D is unresolved. Germline V gives CDR1 KGHSH, CDR2 LQKENI. V dropped 1 base and J dropped 8 bases, with 9 bases sitting between them. This CDR3 contains 14 residues. DNA of the CDR3: TGTGCCAGCTCACCACAGGGCCCCGATTCACCCCTCCACTTT. Protein sequence: CASSPQGPDSPLHF. The full variable domain, completed using reference TRBV18 and TRBJ1-6, is NAGVMQNPRHLVRRRGQEARLRCSPMKGHSHVYWYRQLPEEGLKFMVYLQKENIIDESGMPKERFSAEFPKEGPSILRIQQVVRGDSAAYFCASSPQGPDSPLHFGNGTRLTVT.

This clonotype turned up a few times. This chain connects TRBV7-2 to TRBJ2-6, with D uncertain. The CDR3 contains 16 residues. The germline V gene has CDR1 SGHTA and CDR2 FQGNSA. The V end lost 4 bases, the J end lost 0 bases, and 10 bases lay between the germline ends. This chain's CDR3 is CASSSSEYSGANVLTF. DNA for the CDR3: TGTGCCAGCAGCTCCTCAGAGTACTCTGGGGCCAACGTCCTGACTTTC.

This clonotype occurred many times. The rearrangement links TRBV18 to TRBJ1-4; D remains ambiguous. V shed 6 bases and J shed 1 base, with 12 bases lying between them. Germline V gene data show CDR1 as KGHSH and CDR2 as LQKENI. The CDR3 consists of 15 residues. The CDR3 spells CASSPGEQTNEKLFF. The CDR3 DNA reads as TGTGCCAGCTCCCCGGGAGAACAAACTAATGAAAAACTGTTTTTT.

This clonotype was counted only a few times. A much larger clone is a single base away; this may be a read error. This chain connects TRBV7-6 to TRBJ1-1; a possible D gene is TRBD1 (5 bases). This CDR3 region has 13 residues. Germline assignment: CDR1 SGHVS and CDR2 FNYEAQ. The chain's CDR3 is CTSSNQGNTEAFF. DNA for the CDR3: TGTACCAGCAGCAATCAGGGGAACACTGAAGCTTTCTTT.